The entry below describes one T cell receptor (beta chain). Its antigen remains unidentified. Germline V lookup: CDR1 MNHEY, CDR2 SVGAGI. The V gene lost 2 bases and the J gene lost 1 base, with 5 bases spanning the gap. The CDR3 covers 14 residues. Time point noted: recipient sample about 28 days before transplant, after cytoreduction. This specimen comes from a study of T cell clonotyping in hematopoietic cell transplantation. The wider study: Pretransplant recipient samples were taken after cytoreduction. Study findings and constraints: Pathologically expanded recipient clonotypes increased progressively from day 30 to day 180 as diversity fell. Broader posttransplant TCR repertoire diversity was predicted by graft donor and pretransplant recipient Inverse Simpson Index values. Few recipient clonotypes overlapped donors; over 95% were de novo at given depth.

Sequencing used immunoSEQ multiplex PCR; TCRdb keeps in-frame clones, though not all of them. The sample includes approximately 39,000 clones, 85% to 95% of them seen just once. The TCR comes from a man in his forties with chronic myeloid leukemia. Some clones in this sample may be carry-over from other donors' samples. Sample: peripheral blood mononuclear cells, taken before stem cell transplant. J is TRBJ2-2 and V is TRBV6-5; perhaps TRBD1 as D (5 bases). CDR3 DNA: TGTGCCAGCAGTTACGACAGGAACACCGGGGAGCTGTTTTTT. Encoded protein: CASSYDRNTGELFF.